This T cell receptor (beta chain) was found in a study of T cell repertoires in cytomegalovirus infection. Each CDR3 protein gets one entry after TCRdb re-called the reads with MiXCR. The sample contains around 800,000 distinct CDR3 sequences, approximately 32% of which appear only once. Turning to this clonotype: The antigen is unknown.

V lost 7 bases and J 11 bases, leaving 10 bases between the germline ends. The germline V gene has CDR1 SGHKS and CDR2 YYEKEE (reference sequence). This CDR3 spans 10 amino acids. The specimen was cultured CD8+ T cells from PBMCs, collected from culture after CMV antigen stimulation. The TCR sequence derives from a human donor in good health (CMV status not recorded). Some clones in this sample may be carry-over from other donors' samples. J is TRBJ2-1 and V is TRBV5-5; no reliable D call. The CDR3 here is CASALGKQFF. The CDR3 bases are TGTGCCAGCGCCCTTGGGAAGCAGTTCTTC. The entire variable domain, with the rest obtained from reference TRBV5-5 and TRBJ2-1, is as follows: DAGVTQSPTHLIKTRGQQVTLRCSPISGHKSVSWYQQVLGQGPQFIFQYYEKEERGRGNFPDRFSARQFPNYSSELNVNALLLGDSALYLCASALGKQFFGPGTRLTVL.